This TCR beta chain comes out of a study of regulatory T cells in long-lasting Graves disease. On the study more broadly: Over 5 years of antithyroid drugs plus positive TSH receptor antibodies defined persistent Graves' disease. Findings and caveats of the study: TRBV28, TRBJ1-2 and TRBJ2-5 were favored in persistent disease. Among persistent patients, a larger number of public clonotypes were shared (around 3,000) than among newly diagnosed patients (roughly 1,000).

The TCR beta library used iRepertoire HTBI primers with Arm-PCR amplification of CDR3. Using its own MiXCR run on the multiplex PCR reads, TCRdb lists one record per CDR3 protein. The data hold roughly 300,000 distinct CDR3 sequences, with around a fifth observed a single time. Germline CDR1 reads MNHGY; CDR2 reads SAAAGT. There are 16 residues in the CDR3. As for this clonotype: The antigen remains unidentified. One end of the junction fails to match germline, which may point to a read error.

Time point described: persistent/refractory GD, antithyroid drugs over 5 years with positive TRAb. PBMCs were the source of the RNA used for TCR sequencing. Graves' disease diagnosis followed American Thyroid Association guidelines. The clonotype originates from a female donor with Graves disease. The sample in question was peripheral blood mononuclear cells (PBMCs), obtained when the disease was refractory, from a patient treated with antithyroid drugs. V is TRBV6-8 and J is TRBJ2-7; 8 bases match TRBD1. The CDR3 protein is CVSSYGTGATDYEQYF. CDR3 nucleotide sequence: TGTGTCAGCAGTTACGGGACAGGTGCGACGGACTACGAGCAGTACTTC.